This paragraph reports one TCR beta chain. These data originate in a study of shared clonotypes between healthy human individuals. The germline V and J ends were trimmed by 1 base and 0 bases, with 13 bases remaining between them. Germline V gene data show CDR1 as SGHNT and CDR2 as YENEEA. The CDR3 extends over 17 amino acids. Repertoires were generated with immunoSEQ multiplex PCR, while TCRdb's copy carries only in-frame clones and drops some. The sample records about 2.3 million clones, about 92% being singletons. Every donor was a Caucasian adult from Nashville, Tennessee. The sequenced sample consisted of naive CD4+ T cells from PBMCs. Subset denoted: CD45RA+ positively selected. The gene calls are TRBV11-3 and TRBJ1-3, with D possibly matching TRBD1 (6 bases). The origin of this receptor is a man aged 18 to 35 in good health. Some clones in this sample may be carry-over from other donors' samples. CDR3: CASSLGRDTSSGNTIYF. CDR3 in DNA: TGTGCCAGCAGCTTAGGTCGGGACACTAGCTCTGGAAACACCATATATTTT.